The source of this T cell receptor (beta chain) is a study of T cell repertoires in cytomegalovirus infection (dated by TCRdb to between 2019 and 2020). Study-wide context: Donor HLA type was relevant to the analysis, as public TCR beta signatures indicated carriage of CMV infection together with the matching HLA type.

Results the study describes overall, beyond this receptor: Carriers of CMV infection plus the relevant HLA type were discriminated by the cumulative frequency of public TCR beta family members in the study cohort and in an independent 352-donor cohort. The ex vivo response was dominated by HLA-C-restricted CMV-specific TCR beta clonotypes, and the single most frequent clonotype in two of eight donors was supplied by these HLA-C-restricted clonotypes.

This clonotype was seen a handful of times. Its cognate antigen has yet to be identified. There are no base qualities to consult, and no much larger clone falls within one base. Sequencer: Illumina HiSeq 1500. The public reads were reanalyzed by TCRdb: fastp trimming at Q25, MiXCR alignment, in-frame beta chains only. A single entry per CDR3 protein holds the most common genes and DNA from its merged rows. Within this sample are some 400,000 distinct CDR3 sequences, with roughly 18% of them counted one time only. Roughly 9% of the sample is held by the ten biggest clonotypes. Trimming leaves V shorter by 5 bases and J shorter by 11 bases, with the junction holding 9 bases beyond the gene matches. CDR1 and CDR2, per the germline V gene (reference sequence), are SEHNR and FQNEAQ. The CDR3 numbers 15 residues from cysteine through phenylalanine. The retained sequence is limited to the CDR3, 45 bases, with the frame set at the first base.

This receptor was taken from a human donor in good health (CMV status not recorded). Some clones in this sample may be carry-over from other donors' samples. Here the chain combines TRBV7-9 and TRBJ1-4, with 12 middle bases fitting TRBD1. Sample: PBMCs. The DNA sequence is TGTGCCAGCAGCCACCCCGGGACAGGGGGCGTCAAACTGTTTTTT. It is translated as CASSHPGTGGVKLFF.